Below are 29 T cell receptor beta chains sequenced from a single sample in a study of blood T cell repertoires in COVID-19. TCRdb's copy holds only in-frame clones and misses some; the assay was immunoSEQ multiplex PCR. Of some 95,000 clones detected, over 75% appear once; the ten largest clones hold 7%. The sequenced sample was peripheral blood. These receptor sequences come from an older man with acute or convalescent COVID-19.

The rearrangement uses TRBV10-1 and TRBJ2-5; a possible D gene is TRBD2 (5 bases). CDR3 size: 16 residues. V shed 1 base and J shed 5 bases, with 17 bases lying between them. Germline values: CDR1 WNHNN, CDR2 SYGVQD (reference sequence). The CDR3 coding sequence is TGCGCCAGCAGTGAGTACGGAGAAAAGCGAGGGGAGACCCAGTACTTC. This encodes CASSEYGEKRGETQYF.

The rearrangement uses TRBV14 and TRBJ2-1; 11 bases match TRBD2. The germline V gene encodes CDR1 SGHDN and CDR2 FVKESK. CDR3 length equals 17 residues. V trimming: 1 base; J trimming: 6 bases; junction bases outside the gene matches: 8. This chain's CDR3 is CASSQAVLAGGFNEQFF. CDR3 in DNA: TGTGCCAGCAGCCAAGCGGTCCTAGCGGGAGGATTCAATGAGCAGTTCTTC.

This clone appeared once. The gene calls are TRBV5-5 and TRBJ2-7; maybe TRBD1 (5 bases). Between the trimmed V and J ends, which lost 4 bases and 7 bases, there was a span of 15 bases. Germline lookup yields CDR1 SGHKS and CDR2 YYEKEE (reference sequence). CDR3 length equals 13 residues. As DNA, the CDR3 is TGTGCCAGCAGCAATATAGGGGTGGGGGAGCAGTACGTC. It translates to CASSNIGVGEQYV.

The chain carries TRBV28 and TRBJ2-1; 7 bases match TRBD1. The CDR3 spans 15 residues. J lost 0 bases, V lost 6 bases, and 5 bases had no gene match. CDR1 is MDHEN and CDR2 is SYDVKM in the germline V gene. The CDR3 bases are TGTGCCAGCAGACGACAGGGAACCTCCTACAATGAGCAGTTCTTC. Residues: CASRRQGTSYNEQFF. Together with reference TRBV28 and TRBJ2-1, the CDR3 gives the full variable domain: DVKVTQSSRYLVKRTGEKVFLECVQDMDHENMFWYRQDPGLGLRLIYFSYDVKMKEKGDIPEGYSVSREKKERFSLILESASTNQTSMYLCASRRQGTSYNEQFFGPGTRLTVL.

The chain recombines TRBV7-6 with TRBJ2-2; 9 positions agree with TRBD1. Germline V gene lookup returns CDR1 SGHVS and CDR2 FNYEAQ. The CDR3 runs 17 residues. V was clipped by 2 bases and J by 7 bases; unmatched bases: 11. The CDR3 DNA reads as TGTGCCAGCAGCTTATTTCCGGGACAGGGAGAAGGCGGGGAGCTGTTTTTT. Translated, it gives CASSLFPGQGEGGELFF. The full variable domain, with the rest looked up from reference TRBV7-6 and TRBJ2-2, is GAGVSQSPRYKVTKRGQDVALRCDPISGHVSLYWYRQALGQGPEFLTYFNYEAQQDKSGLPNDRFSAERPEGSISTLTIQRTEQRDSAMYRCASSLFPGQGEGGELFFGEGSRLTVL.

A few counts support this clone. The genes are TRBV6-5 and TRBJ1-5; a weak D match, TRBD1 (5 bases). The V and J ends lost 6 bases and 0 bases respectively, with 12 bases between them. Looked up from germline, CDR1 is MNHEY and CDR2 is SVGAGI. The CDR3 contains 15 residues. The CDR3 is CASSSDRNSNQPQHF. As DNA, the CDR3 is TGTGCCAGCAGCTCCGACAGAAATAGCAATCAGCCCCAGCATTTT.

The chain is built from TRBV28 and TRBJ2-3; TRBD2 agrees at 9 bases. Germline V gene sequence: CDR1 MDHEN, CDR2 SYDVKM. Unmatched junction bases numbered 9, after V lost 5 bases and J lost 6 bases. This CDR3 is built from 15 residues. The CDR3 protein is CASSGSGLASDTQYF. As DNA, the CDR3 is TGTGCCAGCAGTGGGTCGGGACTAGCTTCCGATACGCAGTATTTT.

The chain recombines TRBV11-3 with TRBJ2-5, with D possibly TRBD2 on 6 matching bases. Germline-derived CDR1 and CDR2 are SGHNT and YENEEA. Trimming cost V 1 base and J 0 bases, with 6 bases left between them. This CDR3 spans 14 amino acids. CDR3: CASSLGGDQETQYF. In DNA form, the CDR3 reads TGTGCCAGCAGCTTAGGCGGGGACCAAGAGACCCAGTACTTC.

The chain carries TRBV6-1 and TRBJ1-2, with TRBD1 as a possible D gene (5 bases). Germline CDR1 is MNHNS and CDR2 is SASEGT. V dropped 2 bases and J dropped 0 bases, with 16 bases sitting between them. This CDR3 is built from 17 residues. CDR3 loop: CASSERLGHWSNYGYTF. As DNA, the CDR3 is TGTGCCAGCAGTGAACGGCTAGGACATTGGTCTAACTATGGCTACACCTTC.

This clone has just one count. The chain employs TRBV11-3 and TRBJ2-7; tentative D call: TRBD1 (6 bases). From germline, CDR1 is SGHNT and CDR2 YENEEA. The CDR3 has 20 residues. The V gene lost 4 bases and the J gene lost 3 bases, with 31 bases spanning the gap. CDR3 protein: CASSSIRTASLHGAVYEQYV. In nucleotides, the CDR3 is TGTGCCAGCAGCTCCATCCGGACAGCATCCCTCCACGGGGCGGTCTACGAGCAGTACGTC.

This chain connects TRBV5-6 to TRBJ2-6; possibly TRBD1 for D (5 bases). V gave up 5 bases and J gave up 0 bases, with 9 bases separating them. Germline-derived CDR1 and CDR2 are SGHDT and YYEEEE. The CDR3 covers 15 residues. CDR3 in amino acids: CASRSTGSGANVLTF. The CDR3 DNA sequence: TGTGCCAGCAGATCCACAGGCTCTGGGGCCAACGTCCTGACTTTC.

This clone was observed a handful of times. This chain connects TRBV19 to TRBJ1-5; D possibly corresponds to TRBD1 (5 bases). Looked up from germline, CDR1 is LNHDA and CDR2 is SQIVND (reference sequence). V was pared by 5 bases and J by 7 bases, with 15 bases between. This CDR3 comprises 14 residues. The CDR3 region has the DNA TGTGCCAGTAGTCTAAGGGACTTCCGACAGCCCCAGCATTTT. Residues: CASSLRDFRQPQHF. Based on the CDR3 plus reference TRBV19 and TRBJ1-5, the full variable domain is DGGITQSPKYLFRKEGQNVTLSCEQNLNHDAMYWYRQDPGQGLRLIYYSQIVNDFQKGDIAEGYSVSREKKESFPLTVTSAQKNPTAFYLCASSLRDFRQPQHFGDGTRLSIL.

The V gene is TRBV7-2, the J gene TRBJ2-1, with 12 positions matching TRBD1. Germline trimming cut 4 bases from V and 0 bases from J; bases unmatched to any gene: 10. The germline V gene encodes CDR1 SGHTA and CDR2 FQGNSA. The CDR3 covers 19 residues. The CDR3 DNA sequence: TGTGCCAGCAGCTCACCGGGACAGGGGGCGACTTCCTCCTACAATGAGCAGTTCTTC. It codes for CASSSPGQGATSSYNEQFF.

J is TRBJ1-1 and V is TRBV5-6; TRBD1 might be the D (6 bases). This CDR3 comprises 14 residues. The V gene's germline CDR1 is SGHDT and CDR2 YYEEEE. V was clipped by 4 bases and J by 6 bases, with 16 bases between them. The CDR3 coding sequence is TGTGCCAGCAGCATAGACAGGAATACCGCTGAAGCTTTCTTT. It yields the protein CASSIDRNTAEAFF.

This CDR3 reads CASSLDPAGGSDTQYF. As DNA, the CDR3 is TGTGCCAGCAGCTTAGATCCAGCGGGGGGGTCAGATACGCAGTATTTT. The J gene is TRBJ2-3, the V gene TRBV7-6, with TRBD2 matching over 10 bases. The CDR3 runs to 16 residues. Germline trimming cut 1 base from V and 4 bases from J; bases unmatched to any gene: 5. CDR1 and CDR2 from the germline V gene are SGHVS and FNYEAQ.

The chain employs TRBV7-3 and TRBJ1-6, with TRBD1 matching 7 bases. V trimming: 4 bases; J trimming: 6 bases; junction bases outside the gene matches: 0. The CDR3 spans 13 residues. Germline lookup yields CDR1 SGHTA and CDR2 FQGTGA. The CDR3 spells CASSSGGNSPLHF. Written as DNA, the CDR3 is TGTGCCAGCAGCTCAGGGGGTAATTCACCCCTCCACTTT.

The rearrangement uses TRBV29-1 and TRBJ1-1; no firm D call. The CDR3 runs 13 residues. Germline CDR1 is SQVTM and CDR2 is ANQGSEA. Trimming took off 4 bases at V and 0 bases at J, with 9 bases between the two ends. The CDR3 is CSVVIPLNTEAFF. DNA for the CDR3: TGCAGCGTTGTAATCCCCTTGAACACTGAAGCTTTCTTT.

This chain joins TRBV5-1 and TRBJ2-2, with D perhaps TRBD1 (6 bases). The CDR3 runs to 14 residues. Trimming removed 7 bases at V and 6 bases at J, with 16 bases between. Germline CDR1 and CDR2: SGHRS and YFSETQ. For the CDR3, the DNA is TGCGCCAGCGAGGGGGTAACCACCGCCGGGGAGCTGTTTTTT. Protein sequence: CASEGVTTAGELFF.

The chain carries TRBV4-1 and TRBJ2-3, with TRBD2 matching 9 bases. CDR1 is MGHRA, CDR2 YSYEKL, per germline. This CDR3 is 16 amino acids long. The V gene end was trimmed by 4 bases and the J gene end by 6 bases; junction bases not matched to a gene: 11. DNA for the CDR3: TGCGCCAGCAGCCCACACTTAGCGGGAGTAGGGGATACGCAGTATTTT. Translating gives CASSPHLAGVGDTQYF.

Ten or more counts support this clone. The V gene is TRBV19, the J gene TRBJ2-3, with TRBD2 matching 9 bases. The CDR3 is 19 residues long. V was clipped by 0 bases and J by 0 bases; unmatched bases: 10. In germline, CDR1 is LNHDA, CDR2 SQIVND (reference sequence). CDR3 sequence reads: CASSIDATSGVYSTDTQYF. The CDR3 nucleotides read TGTGCCAGTAGTATAGATGCGACTAGCGGCGTTTATAGCACAGATACGCAGTATTTT. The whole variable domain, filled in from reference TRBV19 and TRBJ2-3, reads DGGITQSPKYLFRKEGQNVTLSCEQNLNHDAMYWYRQDPGQGLRLIYYSQIVNDFQKGDIAEGYSVSREKKESFPLTVTSAQKNPTAFYLCASSIDATSGVYSTDTQYFGPGTRLTVL.

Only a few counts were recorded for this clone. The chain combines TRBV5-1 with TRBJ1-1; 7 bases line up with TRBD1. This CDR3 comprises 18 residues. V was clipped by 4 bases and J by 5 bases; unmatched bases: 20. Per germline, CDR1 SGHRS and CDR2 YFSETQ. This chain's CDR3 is CASSPAATGTARWTEAFF. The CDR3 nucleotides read TGCGCCAGCAGCCCGGCCGCGACAGGGACAGCCAGATGGACTGAAGCTTTCTTT.

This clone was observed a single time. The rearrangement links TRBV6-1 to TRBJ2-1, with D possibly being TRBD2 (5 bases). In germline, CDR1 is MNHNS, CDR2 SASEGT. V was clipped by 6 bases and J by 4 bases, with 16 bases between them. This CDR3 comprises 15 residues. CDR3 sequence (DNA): TGTGCCAGCAGCCACGGATCTACTAGTTACAATGAGCAGTTCTTC. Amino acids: CASSHGSTSYNEQFF.

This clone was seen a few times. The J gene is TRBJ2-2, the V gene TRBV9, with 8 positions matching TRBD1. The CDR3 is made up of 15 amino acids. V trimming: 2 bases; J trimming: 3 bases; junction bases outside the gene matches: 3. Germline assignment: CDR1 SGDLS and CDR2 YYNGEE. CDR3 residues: CASSVGQGYTGELFF. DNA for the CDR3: TGTGCCAGCAGCGTCGGACAGGGTTACACCGGGGAGCTGTTTTTT.

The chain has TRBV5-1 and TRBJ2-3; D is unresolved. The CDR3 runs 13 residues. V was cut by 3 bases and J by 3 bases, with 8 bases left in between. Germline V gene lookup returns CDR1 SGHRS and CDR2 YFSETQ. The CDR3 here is CASSSQITDTQYF. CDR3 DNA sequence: TGCGCCAGCAGCTCCCAAATTACAGATACGCAGTATTTT. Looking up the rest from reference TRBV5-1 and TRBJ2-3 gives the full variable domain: KAGVTQTPRYLIKTRGQQVTLSCSPISGHRSVSWYQQTPGQGLQFLFEYFSETQRNKGNFPGRFSGRQFSNSRSEMNVSTLELGDSALYLCASSSQITDTQYFGPGTRLTVL.

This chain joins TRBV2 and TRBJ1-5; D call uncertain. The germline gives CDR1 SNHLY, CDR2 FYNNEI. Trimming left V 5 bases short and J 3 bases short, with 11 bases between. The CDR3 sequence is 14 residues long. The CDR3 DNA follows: TGTGCCAGCAGTCATACTCCTCACAATCAGCCCCAGCATTTT. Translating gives CASSHTPHNQPQHF.

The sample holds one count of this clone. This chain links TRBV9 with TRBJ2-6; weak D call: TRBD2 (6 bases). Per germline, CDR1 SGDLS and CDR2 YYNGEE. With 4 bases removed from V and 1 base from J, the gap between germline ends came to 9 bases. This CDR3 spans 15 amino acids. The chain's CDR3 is CASSPGSSGANVLTF. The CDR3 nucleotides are TGTGCCAGCAGCCCCGGGAGTTCTGGGGCCAACGTCCTGACTTTC. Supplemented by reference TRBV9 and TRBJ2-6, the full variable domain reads DSGVTQTPKHLITATGQRVTLRCSPRSGDLSVYWYQQSLDQGLQFLIQYYNGEERAKGNILERFSAQQFPDLHSELNLSSLELGDSALYFCASSPGSSGANVLTFGAGSRLTVL.

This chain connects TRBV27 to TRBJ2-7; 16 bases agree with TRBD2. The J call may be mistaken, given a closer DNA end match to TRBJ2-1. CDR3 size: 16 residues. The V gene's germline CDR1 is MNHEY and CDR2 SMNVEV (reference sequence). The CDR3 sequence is CASSYGTSGRGTEQFF. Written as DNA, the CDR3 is TGTGCCAGCAGTTACGGGACTAGCGGGAGGGGTACTGAGCAGTTCTTC.

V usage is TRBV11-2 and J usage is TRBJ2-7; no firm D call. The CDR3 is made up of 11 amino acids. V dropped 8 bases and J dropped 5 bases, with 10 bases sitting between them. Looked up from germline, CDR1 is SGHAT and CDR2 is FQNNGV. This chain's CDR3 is CASGLSHEQYF. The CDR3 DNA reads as TGTGCCAGCGGCCTTAGCCACGAGCAGTACTTC.

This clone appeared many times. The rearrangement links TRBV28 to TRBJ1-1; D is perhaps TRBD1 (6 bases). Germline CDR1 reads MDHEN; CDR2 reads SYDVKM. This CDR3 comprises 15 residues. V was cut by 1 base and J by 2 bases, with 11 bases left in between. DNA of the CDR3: TGTGCCAGCAGTTTATTTCACAGGGTAAACACTGAAGCTTTCTTT. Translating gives CASSLFHRVNTEAFF.